This T cell receptor beta chain was identified during a study of OX40 agonist ivuxolimab in advanced cancers. Study results and caveats: The expanded peripheral T cells' antigen specificity was not determined.

Libraries were prepared by immunoSEQ multiplex PCR; TCRdb keeps only in-frame clonotypes and omits some of them. Among 55,000 or so clones, about 90% were seen once, and the ten largest hold about an eighth. Trimming took 2 bases from V and 4 from J, leaving 9 bases between them. There are 14 residues in the CDR3. CDR1 is SGHTA and CDR2 is FQGTGA in the germline V gene. Of note for this clone: Its antigen is not known.

Sequenced here: CD4+ or CD8+ T cells sorted from blood, sampled in a trial of the OX40 agonist ivuxolimab. This receptor was obtained from an adult with an advanced solid tumor such as melanoma, head and neck, liver or kidney cancer. The genes are TRBV7-3 and TRBJ2-1; D might be TRBD2 (6 bases). CDR3 in DNA: TGTGCCAGCAGCTTAGCGGGGCCGTACAATGAGCAGTTCTTC. It yields the protein CASSLAGPYNEQFF.